What follows are 32 T cell receptor beta chains derived from one specimen sequenced in a study of shared clonotypes between healthy human individuals. In the naive CD8 group, cells lacked CD45RO and were positively selected for CCR7, so terminally differentiated effector memory CD45RA+ cells were left out. The data were produced by immunoSEQ multiplex PCR, yet TCRdb's version contains in-frame clones alone and is incomplete. The repertoire holds roughly 770,000 clones, with 95% to 97% as singletons. Sequenced sample: naive CD8+ T cells sorted from blood. These receptors were obtained from a man younger than 40 in good health.

The genes are TRBV29-1 and TRBJ2-7; weak D call: TRBD1 (6 bases). Trimming took off 0 bases at V and 3 bases at J, with 12 bases between the two ends. CDR1 is SQVTM and CDR2 is ANQGSEA in the germline V gene. The CDR3 extends over 14 amino acids. Here the CDR3 reads CSVEDGRGGYEQYF. The CDR3 nucleotides read TGCAGCGTTGAAGATGGGAGAGGGGGCTACGAGCAGTACTTC.

This clone has a handful of counts. The chain links TRBV9 to TRBJ2-6; no clear D gene. Germline V gene data show CDR1 as SGDLS and CDR2 as YYNGEE. CDR3 size: 16 residues. V was cut by 0 bases and J by 3 bases, with 10 bases left in between. This CDR3 reads CASSVEAGLGANVLTF. In DNA, the CDR3 is TGTGCCAGCAGCGTAGAAGCCGGGCTTGGGGCCAACGTCCTGACTTTC.

The chain employs TRBV6-6 and TRBJ2-5; 7 bases are shared with TRBD1. This CDR3 spans 14 amino acids. The J segment lost 3 bases and the V segment lost 6 bases, leaving 7 bases of the junction unmatched. Germline CDR1 reads MNHNY; CDR2 reads SVGAGI (reference sequence). The CDR3 spells CASRPGTAKETQYF. CDR3 DNA: TGTGCCAGCAGGCCCGGGACAGCAAAAGAGACCCAGTACTTC.

The chain uses TRBV29-1 and TRBJ2-5; D is ambiguous. The CDR3 contains 12 residues. Germline V lookup: CDR1 SQVTM, CDR2 ANQGSEA. V lost 6 bases and J 1 base, leaving 9 bases between the germline ends. The CDR3 DNA reads as TGCAGCGTAACAGCGCTCCAAGAGACCCAGTACTTC. This codes for CSVTALQETQYF.

The chain has TRBV9 and TRBJ2-7; 10 bases are shared with TRBD2. The CDR3 consists of 18 residues. The germline V gene has CDR1 SGDLS and CDR2 YYNGEE. Losses at the gene ends were 2 bases for V and 1 base for J; bases not matched to a gene: 12. Here the CDR3 DNA reads TGTGCCAGCAGCGTTAGTGTCGAGACTAGCGGGCCATCCTACGAGCAGTACTTC. Translating gives CASSVSVETSGPSYEQYF.

The chain has TRBV7-9 and TRBJ2-5; TRBD2 matches at 8 bases. CDR3 size: 18 residues. V lost 6 bases, J lost 5 bases, and 20 bases stayed unmatched. Germline V gives CDR1 SEHNR, CDR2 FQNEAQ (reference sequence). The CDR3 DNA reads TGTGCCAGCAGTTTGAGTCGGGGAGGCGGGAGGCTGGGCGAGACCCAGTACTTC. This translates into CASSLSRGGGRLGETQYF. The variable domain in full, completed from reference TRBV7-9 and TRBJ2-5, reads DTGVSQNPRHKITKRGQNVTFRCDPISEHNRLYWYRQTLGQGPEFLTYFQNEAQLEKSRLLSDRFSAERPKGSFSTLEIQRTEQGDSAMYLCASSLSRGGGRLGETQYFGPGTRLLVL.

The J gene is TRBJ2-3, the V gene TRBV7-9, with 10 bases that match TRBD2. Germline assignment: CDR1 SEHNR and CDR2 FQNEAQ (reference sequence). Germline trimming cut 5 bases from V and 5 bases from J; bases unmatched to any gene: 10. CDR3 length: 16 residues. The CDR3 sequence is CASSLVPSGSGDTQYF. The CDR3 coding sequence is TGTGCCAGCAGCCTAGTTCCTAGCGGGAGTGGAGATACGCAGTATTTT.

Notes on this clone: Distinct nucleotide sequences in the sample also encode this CDR3. The genes are TRBV27 and TRBJ2-7; TRBD1 might be the D (5 bases). Trimming took off 4 bases at V and 4 bases at J, with 11 bases between the two ends. Germline lookup yields CDR1 MNHEY and CDR2 SMNVEV (reference sequence). There are 13 residues in the CDR3. Here the CDR3 reads CASSYRQPYEQYF. CDR3 coding DNA: TGTGCCAGCAGTTACAGACAGCCATACGAGCAGTACTTC.

The chain carries TRBV21-1 and TRBJ2-7; the table gives TRBD2 as D, unverified against the DNA. TRBV21-1 is a listed pseudogene. The CDR3 spans 12 residues. The CDR3 loop is CASSTPLPEQYF. CDR3 nucleotide sequence: TGTGCCAGCAGCACCCCCCTTCCCGAGCAGTACTTC.

On this clone: Additional DNA sequences in this sample encode the identical CDR3. This chain connects TRBV11-2 to TRBJ2-7; maybe TRBD2 (6 bases). CDR1 and CDR2 from the germline V gene are SGHAT and FQNNGV. Trimming left V 1 base short and J 2 bases short, with 6 bases between. The CDR3 is made up of 13 amino acids. The CDR3 protein is CASSLGLAYEQYF. CDR3 DNA: TGTGCCAGCAGCTTAGGACTAGCCTACGAGCAGTACTTC.

As for this clone: This sample includes further DNA sequences coding for the same CDR3. V is TRBV11-2 and J is TRBJ2-7; D not certain. The germline CDR1 and CDR2 sequences are SGHAT and FQNNGV. Trimming left V 2 bases short and J 1 base short, with 3 bases between. The CDR3 covers 12 residues. As DNA, the CDR3 is TGTGCCAGCAGCTTACTTTCCTACGAGCAGTACTTC. The encoded protein is CASSLLSYEQYF.

The chain joins TRBV7-8 to TRBJ2-3, with TRBD2 as a possible D gene (5 bases). The V end was cut by 5 bases, the J end by 2 bases, with 11 bases between. This CDR3 region has 14 residues. Germline CDR1 is SGHVS and CDR2 is FQNEAQ. This CDR3 is CASSPEDSTDTQYF. The CDR3 coding sequence is TGTGCCAGCAGCCCCGAGGACTCCACAGATACGCAGTATTTT.

This chain joins TRBV12-5 and TRBJ2-1; possibly TRBD1 for D (5 bases). The germline V gene encodes CDR1 LGHNT and CDR2 FRNRAP. The CDR3 runs to 14 residues. The V end lost 6 bases, the J end lost 10 bases, and 19 bases lay between the germline ends. The CDR3 sequence: CASGLTLVAGEQFF. The CDR3 region has the DNA TGTGCTAGTGGCCTCACGCTAGTGGCAGGGGAGCAGTTCTTC.

The V and J genes are TRBV10-3 and TRBJ2-7; TRBD2 matches 14 bases. The J segment lost 4 bases and the V segment lost 5 bases, leaving 4 bases of the junction unmatched. In germline, CDR1 is ENHRY, CDR2 SYGVKD. This CDR3 has 15 amino acids. CDR3 sequence (DNA): TGTGCCATCAGTAAGGGACTAGCGGGAGCGTACGAGCAGTACTTC. Residues: CAISKGLAGAYEQYF.

This CDR3 reads CASSVGQDFYEQYF. The CDR3 bases are TGTGCCAGCAGTGTGGGACAAGACTTCTACGAGCAGTACTTC. The rearrangement uses TRBV27 and TRBJ2-7; weak D call: TRBD1 (6 bases). This CDR3 region has 14 residues. The germline CDR1 and CDR2 sequences are MNHEY and SMNVEV (reference sequence). V shed 5 bases and J shed 3 bases, with 14 bases lying between them.

The rearrangement links TRBV6-4 to TRBJ2-3; D is possibly TRBD1 (6 bases). The ends were cut back, 0 bases at V and 4 bases at J, with 8 bases in the middle. The CDR3 consists of 14 residues. Looked up from germline, CDR1 is MRHNA and CDR2 is SNTAGT. The CDR3 DNA reads as TGTGCCAGCAGTGACTCCCCAGGGGCAGATACGCAGTATTTT. As protein: CASSDSPGADTQYF.

V is TRBV9 and J is TRBJ2-1; 7 bases are a match to TRBD2. The CDR3 is made up of 17 amino acids. The V gene's germline CDR1 is SGDLS and CDR2 YYNGEE. Germline trimming cut 4 bases from V and 2 bases from J; bases unmatched to any gene: 12. CDR3 in amino acids: CASSPKLARTAYNEQFF. CDR3 bases: TGTGCCAGCAGCCCCAAACTAGCGCGAACCGCCTACAATGAGCAGTTCTTC. The entire variable domain, with the rest obtained from reference TRBV9 and TRBJ2-1, is as follows: DSGVTQTPKHLITATGQRVTLRCSPRSGDLSVYWYQQSLDQGLQFLIQYYNGEERAKGNILERFSAQQFPDLHSELNLSSLELGDSALYFCASSPKLARTAYNEQFFGPGTRLTVL.

This chain joins TRBV19 and TRBJ2-3; 9 bases match TRBD2. The germline gives CDR1 LNHDA, CDR2 SQIVND (reference sequence). The J segment lost 4 bases and the V segment lost 6 bases, leaving 8 bases of the junction unmatched. The CDR3 length is 15 residues. For the CDR3, the DNA is TGTGCCAGTAGCGGATTGGGACTAGCCTCAGATACGCAGTATTTT. It is translated as CASSGLGLASDTQYF. The full variable domain, completed using reference TRBV19 and TRBJ2-3, is DGGITQSPKYLFRKEGQNVTLSCEQNLNHDAMYWYRQDPGQGLRLIYYSQIVNDFQKGDIAEGYSVSREKKESFPLTVTSAQKNPTAFYLCASSGLGLASDTQYFGPGTRLTVL.

The V gene is TRBV2, the J gene TRBJ2-7; D uncertain. V lost 4 bases to trimming and J lost 3 bases, with 7 bases between them. The CDR3 length is 12 residues. Germline-derived CDR1 and CDR2 are SNHLY and FYNNEI. CDR3 protein: CASSAADYEQYF. CDR3 bases: TGTGCCAGCAGTGCCGCGGACTACGAGCAGTACTTC. Looking up the rest from reference TRBV2 and TRBJ2-7 gives the full variable domain: EPEVTQTPSHQVTQMGQEVILRCVPISNHLYFYWYRQILGQKVEFLVSFYNNEISEKSEIFDDQFSVERPDGSNFTLKIRSTKLEDSAMYFCASSAADYEQYFGPGTRLTVT.

The chain combines TRBV10-3 with TRBJ1-1; D gene unclear. The germline V gene has CDR1 ENHRY and CDR2 SYGVKD. V was trimmed by 2 bases and J by 4 bases, leaving 8 bases between them. The CDR3 runs to 13 residues. DNA of the CDR3: TGTGCCATCAGTGAGATGGAAGGCACTGAAGCTTTCTTT. Translating it yields CAISEMEGTEAFF.

The chain is built from TRBV9 and TRBJ2-7, with 7 bases fitting TRBD2. The CDR3 loop spans 14 amino acids. Trimming removed 3 bases from V and 2 bases from J; junction bases left unmatched: 5. Germline lookup yields CDR1 SGDLS and CDR2 YYNGEE. Here the CDR3 reads CASSEGLPTYEQYF. The CDR3 DNA is TGTGCCAGCAGCGAGGGACTACCGACCTACGAGCAGTACTTC.

J is TRBJ2-5 and V is TRBV11-2; 16 bases fit TRBD2. The CDR3 length is 17 residues. V dropped 4 bases and J dropped 7; count of bases not matched to a gene: 9. CDR1 and CDR2 from the germline V gene are SGHAT and FQNNGV. CDR3 sequence: CASSSGTSGRDRVTQYF. CDR3 sequence (DNA): TGTGCCAGCAGCTCGGGGACTAGCGGGAGGGATCGGGTGACCCAGTACTTC. The full variable domain, its missing parts supplied by reference TRBV11-2 and TRBJ2-5, is EAGVAQSPRYKIIEKRQSVAFWCNPISGHATLYWYQQILGQGPKLLIQFQNNGVVDDSQLPKDRFSAERLKGVDSTLKIQPAKLEDSAVYLCASSSGTSGRDRVTQYFGPGTRLLVL.

The chain recombines TRBV5-4 with TRBJ2-7, with D perhaps matching TRBD1 (6 bases). With 7 bases removed from V and 0 bases from J, the gap between germline ends came to 11 bases. Germline CDR1 is SGHNT and CDR2 is YYREEE (reference sequence). CDR3 size: 13 residues. CDR3 sequence: CASGVDSSYEQYF. CDR3 coding DNA: TGTGCCAGCGGGGTGGACAGCTCCTACGAGCAGTACTTC.

This clone was seen once. J is TRBJ2-1 and V is TRBV10-3; TRBD2 aligns across 7 bases. CDR1 is ENHRY and CDR2 is SYGVKD in the germline V gene. This CDR3 has 13 residues. Losses at the gene ends were 2 bases for V and 6 bases for J; bases not matched to a gene: 1. CDR3 sequence: CAISEGTINEQFF. The CDR3 DNA reads as TGTGCCATCAGTGAGGGGACTATCAATGAGCAGTTCTTC.

The chain links TRBV7-9 to TRBJ2-7; D not resolved. V lost 2 bases to trimming and J lost 3 bases, with 17 bases between them. CDR3 length equals 16 residues. CDR1 and CDR2 (germline): SEHNR, FQNEAQ (reference sequence). The DNA of the CDR3 is TGTGCCAGCAGCTTATCGGAGTCCCGGGCCTACTACGAGCAGTACTTC. Protein sequence: CASSLSESRAYYEQYF.

The chain couples TRBV2 to TRBJ2-1; no clear D. This CDR3 is 13 amino acids long. V was pared by 10 bases and J by 8 bases, with 18 bases between. CDR1 is SNHLY and CDR2 is FYNNEI in the germline V gene. CDR3 region: CATADPPADEQFF. For the CDR3, the DNA is TGTGCCACTGCGGACCCGCCGGCGGATGAGCAGTTCTTC.

This CDR3 is CASSPFAGENTGELFF. Here the CDR3 DNA reads TGCGCCAGCAGCCCGTTTGCAGGGGAGAACACCGGGGAGCTGTTTTTT. The chain combines TRBV5-1 with TRBJ2-2; D might be TRBD1 (6 bases). Trimming took 4 bases from V and 1 from J, leaving 14 bases between them. CDR3 size: 16 residues. Germline values: CDR1 SGHRS, CDR2 YFSETQ.

The chain is built from TRBV5-6 and TRBJ2-7, with D unresolved. The CDR3 loop spans 14 amino acids. The germline V gene encodes CDR1 SGHDT and CDR2 YYEEEE. The V and J ends lost 0 bases and 3 bases respectively, with 10 bases between them. This CDR3 is CASSLVGSYYEQYF. In DNA, the CDR3 is TGTGCCAGCAGCTTGGTTGGCTCTTACTACGAGCAGTACTTC.

The table lists this clone with a count of one. The chain couples TRBV7-9 to TRBJ2-7; 14 positions agree with TRBD2. There are 14 residues in the CDR3. Looked up from germline, CDR1 is SEHNR and CDR2 is FQNEAQ (reference sequence). The V gene end was trimmed by 4 bases and the J gene end by 5 bases; junction bases not matched to a gene: 1. This CDR3 is CASSSGLAGDEQYF. CDR3 in DNA: TGTGCCAGCAGCTCGGGACTAGCGGGAGACGAGCAGTACTTC. Based on the CDR3 plus reference TRBV7-9 and TRBJ2-7, the full variable domain is DTGVSQNPRHKITKRGQNVTFRCDPISEHNRLYWYRQTLGQGPEFLTYFQNEAQLEKSRLLSDRFSAERPKGSFSTLEIQRTEQGDSAMYLCASSSGLAGDEQYFGPGTRLTVT.

The chain uses TRBV27 and TRBJ1-5; D is unclear. This CDR3 comprises 16 residues. V shed 3 bases and J shed 2 bases, with 14 bases lying between them. Germline V gives CDR1 MNHEY, CDR2 SMNVEV (reference sequence). The CDR3 reads CASSFQTPDGNQPQHF. As DNA, the CDR3 is TGTGCCAGCAGTTTCCAAACCCCAGACGGCAATCAGCCCCAGCATTTT.

V usage is TRBV23-1 and J usage is TRBJ1-5; D gene ambiguous. TRBV23-1 is an open reading frame whose function is uncertain. This CDR3 contains 12 residues. Trimming pared 6 bases from V and 9 bases from J, leaving 12 bases between. CDR3 nucleotide sequence: TGCGCCAGCAGCCTAGGGATTGGGCCCCAGCATTTT. Protein product: CASSLGIGPQHF.

A note on this clone: Other DNA sequences within the sample encode an identical CDR3. The V call is TRBV7-3, the J call TRBJ2-7; D ambiguous. CDR3 length: 13 residues. V was cut by 2 bases and J by 2 bases, with 7 bases left in between. The germline gives CDR1 SGHTA, CDR2 FQGTGA. The CDR3 protein is CASSLYPTYEQYF. The CDR3 DNA sequence: TGTGCCAGCAGCTTATACCCCACCTACGAGCAGTACTTC.